A selection of T cell receptor beta chains follows, all from one sample in a study of cytomegalovirus exposure and HLA in healthy donors. Profiled with immunoSEQ multiplex PCR; TCRdb holds only in-frame clones, not every one. The sample includes some 98,000 clones, around 85% of them seen just once. Material: PBMCs. These receptors all come from a woman aged 30 to 39 in good health and CMV-seronegative. Both conserved end residues are part of each CDR3. A D gene is named only where the DNA matches it firmly. Only part of the rows carry a size: once, few, many, or a class if the clone is expanded.

>TRBJ2-5|.|TRBV19|.
CASSIETQETQYF
TGTGCCAGTAGTATCGAAACTCAAGAGACCCAGTACTTC
>TRBJ2-3|.|TRBV5-1|.
CASSLMGASDTQYF
TGCGCCAGCAGCTTGATGGGGGCCTCAGATACGCAGTATTTT
>TRBJ2-2|TRBD1|TRBV7-3|few
CASSLDRGTGELFF
TGTGCCAGCAGCTTGGACAGGGGCACCGGGGAGCTGTTTTTT
>TRBJ2-7|.|TRBV7-9|.
CASSTTAQGESYEQYF
TGTGCCAGCAGCACAACCGCACAGGGCGAATCCTACGAGCAGTACTTC
>TRBJ2-7|.|TRBV7-2|once
CASSEDSPRVYEQYF
TGTGCCAGCAGCGAGGACTCCCCCCGGGTCTACGAGCAGTACTTC
>TRBJ2-3|.|TRBV9|.
CASSYVERDTQYF
TGTGCCAGCAGCTACGTCGAGAGGGATACGCAGTATTTT
>TRBJ2-3|.|TRBV6-5|.
CASSYSEGTDTQYF
TGTGCCAGCAGTTACTCGGAGGGGACAGATACGCAGTATTTT
>TRBJ1-1|.|TRBV7-6|.
CASSHFSVNTEAFF
TGTGCCAGCAGCCACTTCAGCGTGAACACTGAAGCTTTCTTT
>TRBJ1-2|.|TRBV4-3|.
CASSQGTAGDYGYTF
TGCGCCAGCAGCCAAGGGACAGCGGGGGACTATGGCTACACCTTC
>TRBJ2-1|TRBD2|TRBV18|.
CASLNLRGRDEQFF
TGTGCCAGCCTTAACCTCCGGGGGAGGGATGAGCAGTTCTTC
>TRBJ1-2|.|TRBV2|.
CASSEGSLEAF
TGTGCCAGCAGTGAAGGGTCGCTCGAGGCCTTC
>TRBJ2-2|TRBD1|TRBV4-1|.
CASSQPKLTLQGAGSTGELFF
TGCGCCAGCAGCCAACCCAAGCTTACCCTACAGGGGGCCGGGAGCACCGGGGAGCTGTTTTTT
>TRBJ2-1|.|TRBV19|.
CASSILGPQLYNEQFF
TGTGCCAGTAGTATTCTGGGGCCCCAGTTGTACAATGAGCAGTTCTTC
>TRBJ1-1|.|TRBV19|.
CASSITRSEAFF
TGTGCCAGTAGTATAACCCGGAGTGAAGCTTTCTTT
>TRBJ1-2|TRBD1|TRBV7-3|.
CASSPRTGPGGYTF
TGTGCCAGCAGCCCCCGGACAGGCCCGGGAGGCTACACCTTC
>TRBJ2-1|.|TRBV29-1|.
CSVWGHGVSTTYNEQFF
TGCAGCGTTTGGGGGCATGGAGTATCGACCACCTACAATGAGCAGTTCTTC
>TRBJ2-7|.|TRBV5-1|.
CASFNSPSSYEQYF
TGCGCCAGCTTCAACAGCCCAAGCTCCTACGAGCAGTACTTC
>TRBJ1-1|.|TRBV7-3|.
CASSLSGGEDNTEAFF
TGTGCCAGCAGCTTATCAGGCGGGGAGGATAACACTGAAGCTTTCTTT
>TRBJ2-1|TRBD2|TRBV5-1|once
CASSPGLGSYNEQFF
TGCGCCAGCAGCCCCGGACTAGGCTCCTACAATGAGCAGTTCTTC
>TRBJ2-4|TRBD1|TRBV7-9|.
CASSLVTGALAKNIQYF
TGTGCCAGCAGCTTAGTTACAGGGGCCCTAGCCAAAAACATTCAGTACTTC
>TRBJ2-5|.|TRBV7-7|.
CASSPPRGETQYF
TGTGCTAGCAGCCCGCCGCGTGGAGAGACCCAGTACTTC
>TRBJ1-5|.|TRBV27|once
CASSFAGRGGQPQHF
TGTGCCAGCAGTTTTGCGGGGCGTGGGGGTCAGCCCCAGCATTTT
>TRBJ1-1|.|TRBV28|once
CASSFRLSGGDTEAFF
TGTGCCAGCAGTTTTAGACTGTCCGGCGGGGACACTGAAGCTTTCTTT
>TRBJ2-2|.|TRBV5-1|.
CASSADNTLGELFF
TGCGCCAGCTCGGCGGACAATACTTTGGGGGAGCTGTTTTTT
>TRBJ2-7|TRBD1|TRBV2|.
CASKSPQGLNSYEQYF
TGTGCCAGCAAATCCCCACAGGGGCTAAACTCCTACGAGCAGTACTTC
>TRBJ2-3|TRBD2|TRBV5-1|.
CASSFALLAGGMTDTQYF
TGCGCCAGCAGCTTCGCTTTACTAGCGGGGGGGATGACAGATACGCAGTATTTT
>TRBJ1-1|.|TRBV18|once
CASSPLRDTEAFF
TGTGCCAGCTCACCTCTCCGGGACACTGAAGCTTTCTTT
>TRBJ2-2|TRBD2|TRBV28|once
CASSFPGLAGRTGELFF
TGTGCCAGCAGTTTTCCGGGACTAGCGGGAAGGACCGGGGAGCTGTTTTTT
>TRBJ1-3|TRBD1|TRBV6-1|.
CASSALSGQGVSGNTIYF
TGTGCCAGCAGTGCCCTATCAGGACAGGGGGTGTCCGGAAACACCATATATTTT
>TRBJ1-3|.|TRBV7-9|.
CASSLTGSSGNTIYF
TGTGCCAGCAGCTTAACAGGGAGCTCTGGAAACACCATATATTTT
>TRBJ2-3|TRBD2|TRBV2|.
CATGLAGVTDTQYF
TGTGCCACTGGACTAGCGGGGGTTACAGATACGCAGTATTTT
>TRBJ2-7|TRBD1|TRBV5-1|.
CASSYSTGGYEQYF
TGCGCCAGCAGCTACTCGACAGGGGGCTACGAGCAGTACTTC
>TRBJ1-1|TRBD1|TRBV7-2|few
CASSPIGTAGTEAFF
TGTGCCAGCAGCCCGATAGGGACAGCGGGTACTGAAGCTTTCTTT
>TRBJ1-1|.|TRBV4-2|once
CASSRGGVQNTEAFF
TGTGCCAGCAGCCGCGGCGGGGTCCAAAACACTGAAGCTTTCTTT
>TRBJ1-1|.|TRBV5-1|.
CASSAHMNTEAFF
TGCGCCAGCAGCGCCCACATGAACACTGAAGCTTTCTTT
>TRBJ2-1|.|TRBV5-4|once
CASSLVPGANEQFF
TGTGCCAGCAGCTTGGTGCCCGGAGCGAATGAGCAGTTCTTC
>TRBJ1-1|TRBD1|TRBV27|.
CASSLSYSGQGDTEAFF
TGTGCCAGCAGTTTATCCTACTCAGGACAGGGAGACACTGAAGCTTTCTTT
>TRBJ2-3|TRBD2|TRBV5-4|.
CASGRLAGPSTDTQYF
TGTGCCAGCGGAAGACTAGCGGGGCCCTCCACAGATACGCAGTATTTT
>TRBJ2-2|TRBD2|TRBV12-5|once
CASGLVMSPGRPGELFF
TGTGCTAGTGGTTTGGTAATGTCTCCCGGGAGGCCCGGGGAGCTGTTTTTT
>TRBJ2-3|TRBD2|TRBV2|.
CASFPPDGGRADTQYF
TGTGCCAGCTTCCCCCCGGATGGCGGGAGAGCAGATACGCAGTATTTT
>TRBJ2-3|.|TRBV7-8|.
CASSRRRTELSTDTQYF
TGTGCCAGCAGCAGAAGACGGACAGAGCTAAGCACAGATACGCAGTATTTT
>TRBJ2-2|.|TRBV7-3|.
CASSFLGGGELFF
TGTGCCAGCAGCTTCCTAGGAGGCGGGGAGCTGTTTTTT
>TRBJ1-2|.|TRBV7-9|.
CASSPPLAYGYTF
TGTGCCAGCAGCCCCCCGTTAGCCTATGGCTACACCTTC
>TRBJ1-6|.|TRBV15|.
CATSWRGTPNSPLHF
TGTGCCACCAGCTGGAGGGGAACCCCTAATTCACCCCTCCACTTT
>TRBJ2-5|.|TRBV2|.
CASSLQGNQETQYF
TGTGCCAGCAGTTTACAGGGAAATCAAGAGACCCAGTACTTC
>TRBJ1-4|.|TRBV2|few
CASRDRAGSINEKLFF
TGTGCCAGCAGGGATAGAGCAGGGTCTATTAATGAAAAACTGTTTTTT
>TRBJ1-3|.|TRBV19|.
CASSAVGNTIYF
TGTGCCAGTAGTGCGGTTGGAAACACCATATATTTT
>TRBJ1-1|.|TRBV28|.
CASSLPEGGHTEAFF
TGTGCCAGCAGTTTACCGGAGGGAGGGCACACTGAAGCTTTCTTT
>TRBJ1-6|TRBD1|TRBV18|.
CASSPSGTGGSDSPLHF
TGTGCCAGCTCACCCTCCGGGACAGGGGGTTCTGATTCACCCCTCCACTTT
>TRBJ1-6|.|TRBV25-1|few
CASSPGATLHF
TGTGCCAGCAGCCCTGGGGCGACCCTCCACTTT
>TRBJ1-5|.|TRBV6-1|.
CASRTTTSNQPQHF
TGTGCCAGCAGGACAACAACAAGCAATCAGCCCCAGCATTTT
>TRBJ2-2|.|TRBV5-1|.
CASTGKNTGELFF
TGCGCCAGCACAGGGAAGAACACCGGGGAGCTGTTTTTT
>TRBJ1-2|TRBD1|TRBV5-5|.
CASSFPRGDGYTF
TGTGCCAGCAGCTTCCCCAGGGGGGATGGCTACACCTTC
>TRBJ1-1|TRBD1|TRBV7-2|.
CASSQQGWWGTEAFF
TGTGCCAGCAGCCAACAGGGGTGGTGGGGCACTGAAGCTTTCTTT
>TRBJ1-2|.|TRBV10-3|.
CAISENQGPGGYTF
TGTGCCATCAGTGAGAATCAGGGTCCAGGTGGCTACACCTTC
>TRBJ2-3|TRBD2|TRBV6-4|.
CASRTSGFTDTQYF
TGTGCCAGCAGGACTAGCGGGTTCACAGATACGCAGTATTTT
>TRBJ2-7|.|TRBV2|once
CASSLGVLNYEQYF
TGTGCCAGCAGCCTCGGGGTCTTGAACTACGAGCAGTACTTC
>TRBJ1-5|TRBD1|TRBV7-6|.
CASSSEQGSYQPQHF
TGTGCCAGCAGCTCTGAACAGGGGTCGTATCAGCCCCAGCATTTT
>TRBJ2-7|.|TRBV5-5|.
CASSVLGERVEGQYF
TGTGCCAGCAGCGTGCTAGGCGAGAGGGTTGAGGGGCAGTACTTC
>TRBJ2-5|.|TRBV21-1|once
CASTPPLACGTIETQYF
TGTGCCAGCACCCCCCCCCTGGCTTGCGGGACGATCGAGACCCAGTACTTC